The source of this T cell receptor (beta chain) is a study of blood T cells in healthy people across ages. The authors ran a second PCR of roughly 7 to 11 cycles using a sample-barcoded 5' primer and a J-beta primer mix. TCRdb ran MiXCR on the 5' RACE reads and lists one entry per CDR3 protein. The sample shows around 990,000 distinct CDR3 sequences, more than 30% of them seen only once. The sequence derives from a man aged 18 to 30 in good health. The sample consisted of blood.

The DNA for the CDR3 is TGTGCCAGCAGTGCGGGGACAGTGTGTAGCTACACCTTC. The encoded protein is CASSAGTVCSYTF. The J gene is TRBJ1-2, the V gene TRBV2; 7 positions agree with TRBD1. CDR1 is SNHLY and CDR2 is FYNNEI in the germline V gene. CDR3 length: 13 amino acids. After removal of 4 bases from V and 9 bases from J, the junction contained 8 bases not matched to a gene.